A selection of T cell receptor beta chains follows, all from one sample in a study of PD-1 blockade in classical Hodgkin lymphoma. Libraries were prepared by immunoSEQ multiplex PCR; TCRdb keeps only in-frame clonotypes and omits some of them. The data hold some 96,000 clones, with 92% observed a single time. Sequenced here: peripheral blood mononuclear cells (PBMCs), sampled at baseline. These receptors came from a human donor with classical Hodgkin lymphoma. The conserved cysteine and the conserved F or W are not part of the CDR3 here.

11,TRBV5-1,TRBJ1-2,ASSFGQGDGYT
11,TRBV30,TRBJ1-1,VASRQTNTEAF
13,TRBV4-1,TRBJ1-1,ASSHTTGGNPEAF
13,TRBV5-1,TRBJ1-1,ASSLVGDTFTEAF
11,TRBV6-1,TRBJ2-7,ASRRGGIYEQY
12,TRBV6-1,TRBJ1-1,ASSQEYSGSEAF
9,TRBV30,TRBJ1-2,AWGLGGGYT
12,TRBV25-1,TRBJ2-1,ASSVGASFREQF
14,TRBV5-1,TRBJ2-1,ASSLESARTLSEQF
15,TRBV11-2,TRBJ2-1,ASSSGAGASSYNEQF
12,TRBV6-5,TRBJ2-7,ASSYSKSSYEQY
13,TRBV2,TRBJ2-3,ASRPLTSGRDTQY
10,TRBV6-1,TRBJ1-2,ASSRTRDGYT
12,TRBV7-2,TRBJ2-4,ASSLAQGGVIQY
11,TRBV18,TRBJ1-1,ASSPGQNTEAF
13,TRBV6-5,TRBJ2-7,ASSYSSSSSYEQY
14,TRBV7-9,TRBJ2-7,ASSAPVKGATYEQY
11,TRBV30,TRBJ1-2,AWSVSVNYGYT
14,TRBV25-1,TRBJ2-3,ASRGSPGQGDDTQY
13,TRBV5-6,TRBJ1-1,ASSLMGRGDTEAF
12,TRBV5-1,TRBJ1-1,ASSLARRDTEAF
11,TRBV11-2,TRBJ2-1,ASRFTGGNEQF